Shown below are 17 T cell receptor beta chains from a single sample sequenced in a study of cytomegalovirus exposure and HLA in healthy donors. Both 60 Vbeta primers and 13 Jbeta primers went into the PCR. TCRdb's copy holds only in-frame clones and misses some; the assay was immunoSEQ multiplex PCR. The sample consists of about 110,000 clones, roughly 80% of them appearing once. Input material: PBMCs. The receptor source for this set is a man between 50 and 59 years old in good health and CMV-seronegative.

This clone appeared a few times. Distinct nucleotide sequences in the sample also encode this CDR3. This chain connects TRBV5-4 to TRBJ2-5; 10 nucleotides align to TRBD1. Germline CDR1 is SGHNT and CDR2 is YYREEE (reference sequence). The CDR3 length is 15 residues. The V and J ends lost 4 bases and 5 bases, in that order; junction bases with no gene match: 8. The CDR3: CASSTGTGVRETQYF. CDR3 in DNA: TGTGCCAGCAGCACCGGGACAGGGGTCCGGGAGACCCAGTACTTC.

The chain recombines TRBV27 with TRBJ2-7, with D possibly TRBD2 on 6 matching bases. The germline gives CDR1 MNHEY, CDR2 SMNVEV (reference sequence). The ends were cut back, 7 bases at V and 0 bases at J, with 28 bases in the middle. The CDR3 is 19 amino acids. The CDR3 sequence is CASIIHLPSLSSVSYEQYF. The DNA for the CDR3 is TGTGCCAGCATCATCCACCTTCCCTCGCTCTCTAGCGTCTCCTACGAGCAGTACTTC.

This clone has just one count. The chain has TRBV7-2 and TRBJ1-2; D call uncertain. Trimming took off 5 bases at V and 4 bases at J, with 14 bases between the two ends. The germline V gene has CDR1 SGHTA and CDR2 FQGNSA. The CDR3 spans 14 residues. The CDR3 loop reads CASSLVRSGYGYTF. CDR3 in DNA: TGTGCCAGCAGCCTTGTGAGGAGCGGCTATGGCTACACCTTC.

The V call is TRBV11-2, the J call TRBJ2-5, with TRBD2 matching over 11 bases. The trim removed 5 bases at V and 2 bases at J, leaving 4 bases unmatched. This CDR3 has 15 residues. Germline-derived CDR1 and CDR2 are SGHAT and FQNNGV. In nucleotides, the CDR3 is TGTGCCAGCAGCCAGGGACTAGCGGAACAAGAGACCCAGTACTTC. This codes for CASSQGLAEQETQYF.

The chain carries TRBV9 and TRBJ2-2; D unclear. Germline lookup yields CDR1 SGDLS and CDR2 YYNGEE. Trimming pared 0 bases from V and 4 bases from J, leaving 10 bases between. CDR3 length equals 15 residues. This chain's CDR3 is CASSVGPTATGELFF. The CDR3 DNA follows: TGTGCCAGCAGCGTAGGGCCCACCGCCACCGGGGAGCTGTTTTTT.

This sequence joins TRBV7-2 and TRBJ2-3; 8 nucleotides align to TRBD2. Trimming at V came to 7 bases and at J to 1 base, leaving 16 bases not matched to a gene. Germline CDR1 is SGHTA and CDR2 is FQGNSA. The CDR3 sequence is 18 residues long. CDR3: CASTTRGERAGGTDTQYF. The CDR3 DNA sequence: TGTGCCAGCACTACCCGAGGTGAAAGAGCGGGAGGCACAGATACGCAGTATTTT.

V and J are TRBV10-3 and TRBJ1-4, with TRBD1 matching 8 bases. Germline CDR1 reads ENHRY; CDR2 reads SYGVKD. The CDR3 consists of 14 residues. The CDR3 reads CEIYRGTTNEKLFF. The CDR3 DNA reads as TGTGAGATTTACAGGGGGACAACTAATGAAAAACTGTTTTTT.

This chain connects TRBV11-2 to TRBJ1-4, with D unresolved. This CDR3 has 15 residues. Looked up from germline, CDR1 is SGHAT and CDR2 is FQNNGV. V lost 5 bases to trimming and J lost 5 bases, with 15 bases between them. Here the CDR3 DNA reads TGTGCCAGCAGCCGAACGACAAGGTACAATGAAAAACTGTTTTTT. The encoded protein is CASSRTTRYNEKLFF.

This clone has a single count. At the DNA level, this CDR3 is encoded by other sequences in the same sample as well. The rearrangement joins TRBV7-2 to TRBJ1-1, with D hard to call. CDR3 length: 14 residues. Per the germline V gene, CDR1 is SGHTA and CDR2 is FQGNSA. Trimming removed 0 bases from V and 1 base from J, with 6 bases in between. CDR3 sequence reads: CASSLASGNTEAFF. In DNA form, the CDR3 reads TGTGCCAGCAGCTTAGCTAGCGGGAACACTGAAGCTTTCTTT.

The CDR3 loop is CASSQDPENLAGSTDTQYF. The CDR3 nucleotides are TGCGCCAGCAGCCAAGACCCCGAAAATCTAGCGGGTAGCACAGATACGCAGTATTTT. V and J are TRBV4-1 and TRBJ2-3; 8 bases map to TRBD2. V shed 0 bases and J 0 bases; nucleotides not matched to a gene: 11. The CDR3 is 19 residues long. CDR1 is MGHRA, CDR2 YSYEKL, per germline.

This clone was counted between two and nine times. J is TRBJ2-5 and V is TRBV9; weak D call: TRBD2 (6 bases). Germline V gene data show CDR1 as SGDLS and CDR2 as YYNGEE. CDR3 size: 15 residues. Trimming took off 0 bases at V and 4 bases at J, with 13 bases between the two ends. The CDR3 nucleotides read TGTGCCAGCAGCGTAGGAGGCGGGATCGGAGAGACCCAGTACTTC. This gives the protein CASSVGGGIGETQYF.

CDR3 residues: CASSLAQGFNQPQHF. DNA for the CDR3: TGTGCCAGCAGCTTAGCGCAGGGATTCAATCAGCCCCAGCATTTT. J is TRBJ1-5 and V is TRBV7-2, with D tentatively TRBD1 (5 bases). V was clipped by 0 bases and J by 3 bases, with 9 bases between them. The germline gives CDR1 SGHTA, CDR2 FQGNSA. CDR3 length: 15 residues.

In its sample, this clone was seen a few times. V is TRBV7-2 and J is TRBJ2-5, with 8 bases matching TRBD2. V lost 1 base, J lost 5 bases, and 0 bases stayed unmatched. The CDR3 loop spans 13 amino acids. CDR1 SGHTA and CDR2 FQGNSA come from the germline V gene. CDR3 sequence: CASSLGGRETQYF. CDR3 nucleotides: TGTGCCAGCAGCTTAGGCGGGAGGGAGACCCAGTACTTC.

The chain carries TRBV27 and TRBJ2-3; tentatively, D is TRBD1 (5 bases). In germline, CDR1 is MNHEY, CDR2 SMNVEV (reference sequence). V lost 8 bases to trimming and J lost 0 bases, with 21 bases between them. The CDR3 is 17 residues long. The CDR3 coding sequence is TGTGCCAGCGGCCAGTTGGCCGAACAGGCTAGCACAGATACGCAGTATTTT. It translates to CASGQLAEQASTDTQYF.

For the CDR3, the DNA is TGTGCCAGCAGCCGTGACAGGGCGCGGTACGAGCAGTACTTC. Amino acids: CASSRDRARYEQYF. V is TRBV7-2 and J is TRBJ2-7; 7 positions match TRBD1. This CDR3 is 14 amino acids long. Germline V gives CDR1 SGHTA, CDR2 FQGNSA. The V gene end was trimmed by 5 bases and the J gene end by 4 bases; junction bases not matched to a gene: 8. Full variable domain (missing parts from reference TRBV7-2 and TRBJ2-7): GAGVSQSPSNKVTEKGKDVELRCDPISGHTALYWYRQSLGQGLEFLIYFQGNSAPDKSGLPSDRFSAERTGGSVSTLTIQRTQQEDSAVYLCASSRDRARYEQYFGPGTRLTVT.

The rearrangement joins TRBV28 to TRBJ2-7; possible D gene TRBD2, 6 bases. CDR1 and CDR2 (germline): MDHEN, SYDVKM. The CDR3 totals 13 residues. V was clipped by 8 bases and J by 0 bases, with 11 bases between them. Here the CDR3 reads CASLRGHSYEQYF. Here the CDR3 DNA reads TGTGCCAGCCTGCGGGGTCACTCCTACGAGCAGTACTTC.

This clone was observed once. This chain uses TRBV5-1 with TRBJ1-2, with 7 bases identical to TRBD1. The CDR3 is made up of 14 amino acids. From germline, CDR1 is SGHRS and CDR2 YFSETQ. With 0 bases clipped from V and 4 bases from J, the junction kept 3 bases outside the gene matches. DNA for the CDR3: TGCGCCAGCAGCTTGGGGGACAGTCTCTATGGCTACACCTTC. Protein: CASSLGDSLYGYTF.